This is a list of T cell receptor beta chains from one sample in a study of T cells in Graves' hyperthyroidism and ophthalmopathy. One entry per CDR3 protein, called by TCRdb with MiXCR from the multiplex PCR reads. Found here are hundreds of thousands of distinct CDR3 sequences, roughly 14% of them singletons; the top ten hold around 4.5%. Input material: blood. All receptors come from a woman in her thirties or forties with Graves' ophthalmopathy. CDR3s include the opening cysteine and the closing phenylalanine or tryptophan. Each record gives: J gene, D gene, clone size, V gene, CDR3 DNA, CDR3 protein. A D gene is named only where the DNA matches it firmly. Some rows have no size entry. The others give once, few or many, or a class for an expanded clone.

TRBJ2-2	-	few	TRBV28	TGTGCCAGCAGTTTAACGCCCGGCACCGGGGAGCTGTTTTTT	CASSLTPGTGELFF
TRBJ2-7	-	many	TRBV6-1	TGTGCCAGCAGTCGCACGGACGAGCAGTACTTC	CASSRTDEQYF
TRBJ1-2	TRBD1	many	TRBV30	TGTGCCTACGACAGGGGAATGGACTATGGCTACACCTTC	CAYDRGMDYGYTF
TRBJ2-2	TRBD1	many	TRBV19	TGTGCCAGTAGTACCCTAACAGGGGCCTACACCGGGGAGCTGTTTTTT	CASSTLTGAYTGELFF
TRBJ1-6	-	-	TRBV6-5	TGTGCCAGCAGTTCGGGAGGGCCTATTTCACCCCTCCACTTT	CASSSGGPISPLHF
TRBJ2-2	-	many	TRBV28	TGTGCCAGCAGGACCTCCGATCCACCGAACACCGGGGAGCTGTTTTTT	CASRTSDPPNTGELFF
TRBJ2-5	-	many	TRBV28	TGTGCCAGCAGTTTCGGTGGACAGACCCAGTACTTC	CASSFGGQTQYF
TRBJ2-3	TRBD2	-	TRBV9	TGTGCCAGCAGCGTAGCAGGGACTAGCGGAACATACCGCACAGATACGCAGTATTTT	CASSVAGTSGTYRTDTQYF
TRBJ2-7	-	many	TRBV2	TGTGCCAGCATCTTTCACCCAACCTACGAGCAGTACTTC	CASIFHPTYEQYF
TRBJ1-2	TRBD1	once	TRBV27	TGTGCCAGCAGCCACAGGGGGAGAGAACCCTGGACTAACTATGGCTACACCTTC	CASSHRGREPWTNYGYTF
TRBJ2-2	TRBD2	-	TRBV6-2/TRBV6-3	TGTGCCAGCAGTTACTCGCAAGGGCTAGCGGCGGACACCGGGGAGCTGTTTTTT	CASSYSQGLAADTGELFF
TRBJ2-7	-	many	TRBV6-2/TRBV6-3	TGTGCCAGCAGTTACGAGGCAGGTTGGACGAAAATCCACTCCTACGAGCAGTACTTC	CASSYEAGWTKIHSYEQYF
TRBJ2-7	TRBD2	many	TRBV6-2/TRBV6-3	TGTGCCAGCAGTCGCGGGAGGGCCCAATACGAGCAGTACTTC	CASSRGRAQYEQYF
TRBJ2-5	-	many	TRBV6-2/TRBV6-3	TGTGCCAGCAGTTACTCGATACTCCAAGAGACCCAGTACTTC	CASSYSILQETQYF
TRBJ2-7	TRBD1	many	TRBV7-2	TGTGCCAGCAGCCAGTGGACAGGGGGGTCCTACGAGCAGTACTTC	CASSQWTGGSYEQYF
TRBJ1-5	-	many	TRBV6-2/TRBV6-3	TGTGCCAGCAGACGCCGGGACAATTATCAGCCCCAGCATTTT	CASRRRDNYQPQHF
TRBJ2-7	-	-	TRBV7-9	TGTGCCAGCAGCTTAGTTGAAACCCCCTACGAGCAGTACTTC	CASSLVETPYEQYF
TRBJ1-1	-	many	TRBV6-2/TRBV6-3	TGTGCCAGCAGTCAGGTATCGGGCTACACTGAAGCTTTCTTT	CASSQVSGYTEAFF
TRBJ1-2	-	many	TRBV28	TGTGCCACCTCGGAGTTGGGGAGCTATGGCTACACCTTC	CATSELGSYGYTF
TRBJ1-2	-	many	TRBV30	TGTGCCTGGAGCGCGATACTTACTAACTATGGCTACACCTTC	CAWSAILTNYGYTF
TRBJ2-7	-	many	TRBV2	TGTGCCAGCAGTGAGGGGCGGGGTCCCTACGAGCAGTACTTC	CASSEGRGPYEQYF
TRBJ2-6	-	many	TRBV2	TGTGCCAGCAGTGAAGCGATCCCCCCTGGGGCCAACGTCCTGACTTTC	CASSEAIPPGANVLTF
TRBJ2-7	-	many	TRBV6-2/TRBV6-3	TGTGCCAGCAGCCCAGACAGCCCCTATCGCGAGCAGTACTTC	CASSPDSPYREQYF
TRBJ2-7	-	few	TRBV11-1	TGTGCCAGCAGCTTAGGGGCGGGGAGCGGCCCCACCTACGAGCAGTACTTC	CASSLGAGSGPTYEQYF
TRBJ2-5	-	many	TRBV12-3/TRBV12-4	TGTGCCAGCACCCTAGGAGAAGAGACCCAGTACTTC	CASTLGEETQYF
TRBJ2-2	TRBD2	-	TRBV27	TGTGCCAGTAGCGGGAGCGGGCCCGGGGAGCTGTTTTTT	CASSGSGPGELFF
TRBJ1-2	-	many	TRBV11-2	TGTGCCAGCAGCTTACGTCCGCAGCGGGAAATTAACTATGGCTACACCTTC	CASSLRPQREINYGYTF
TRBJ2-5	TRBD2	many	TRBV20-1	TGCAGTGCGAAAGCGGGAGGACCCCAAGAGACCCAGTACTTC	CSAKAGGPQETQYF
TRBJ2-7	-	many	TRBV7-6	TGTGCCAGCAGCTTAGAGTCACCCCGGACCCTAGCATCCGAGCAGTACTTC	CASSLESPRTLASEQYF
TRBJ2-6	-	few	TRBV28	TGTGCCAGCAGTTTCCGAGCTGGGGCCAACGTCCTGACTTTC	CASSFRAGANVLTF
TRBJ2-7	TRBD2	few	TRBV29-1	TGCAGCGTTGGACTAGCGGGAGGGCCAGTTCTCTACGAGCAGTACTTC	CSVGLAGGPVLYEQYF
TRBJ1-2	-	few	TRBV11-2	TGTGCCAGCAGCTTAGAATGGTCAGGGGAAAGGAACGGCTACACCTTC	CASSLEWSGERNGYTF
TRBJ2-7	-	many	TRBV19	TGTGCCAGTAGTTCGGGAGAGCTTTACGAGCAGTACTTC	CASSSGELYEQYF
TRBJ2-7	-	many	TRBV11-3	TGTGCCAGCAGCTTAGGTCCCGACCCCTACGAGCAGTACTTC	CASSLGPDPYEQYF
TRBJ2-7	-	many	TRBV27	TGTGCCAGCAGTTTACAAGACGGAACCTACGAGCAGTACTTC	CASSLQDGTYEQYF
TRBJ2-5	-	many	TRBV29-1	TGCAGCGTTGCGGTGAGGGCCGGGACAAGGAACCAAGAGACCCAGTACTTC	CSVAVRAGTRNQETQYF
TRBJ1-1	TRBD1	many	TRBV25-1	TGTGCCAGCAGTGACCTGACAGGGCGTGGTGTGAACACTGAAGCTTTCTTT	CASSDLTGRGVNTEAFF
TRBJ2-2	-	-	TRBV11-2	TGTGCCAGCACCCTAAGAGTGACCGGGGAGCTGTTTTTT	CASTLRVTGELFF
TRBJ2-7	TRBD2	many	TRBV30	TGTGCCTGGAGTACTAGCGGGAGCCTAAGAGAGCAGTACTTC	CAWSTSGSLREQYF
TRBJ1-1	-	many	TRBV4-2	TGTGCCAGCAGCCTCTCCGGGAGAGGGGGAAGAACTGAAGCTTTCTTT	CASSLSGRGGRTEAFF
TRBJ1-1	-	many	TRBV6-5	TGTGCCAGCAGTTACGCTGACCACAACGAGGCTTTCTTT	CASSYADHNEAFF
TRBJ2-7	-	few	TRBV7-9	TGTGCCAGCAGCTTAGGGGACTCATTTGGGGAGCAGTACTTC	CASSLGDSFGEQYF
TRBJ2-5	TRBD2	many	TRBV12-3/TRBV12-4	TGTGCCAGCAGGGGGACTAACCAAGAGACCCAGTACTTC	CASRGTNQETQYF
TRBJ2-6	TRBD2	few	TRBV11-1	TGTGCCAGCAGCAGAGGACTAGCGGGTTCCTCTGGGGCCAACGTCCTGACTTTC	CASSRGLAGSSGANVLTF
TRBJ1-5	TRBD1	few	TRBV12-3/TRBV12-4	TGTGCCAGCAGTCTCGACAGGGGGCTAAGTCAGCCCCAGCATTTT	CASSLDRGLSQPQHF
TRBJ1-2	-	-	TRBV4-1	TGCGCCAGCAGCCAAGAGCCAGCCAGCAACTATGGCTACACCTTC	CASSQEPASNYGYTF
TRBJ1-1	-	many	TRBV30	TGTGCCGGGGGCGGGGGCAAAGCTTTCTTT	CAGGGGKAFF
TRBJ1-1	-	many	TRBV12-3/TRBV12-4	TGTGCCAGCGGCGAGACCGGGACCTACACTGAAGCTTTCTTT	CASGETGTYTEAFF
TRBJ1-1	-	-	TRBV12-3/TRBV12-4	TGTGCCAGCAGTCAAACCCGATTCCGGGGCTGGGCTGAAGCTTTCTTT	CASSQTRFRGWAEAFF
TRBJ2-2	-	-	TRBV12-3/TRBV12-4	TGTGCCAGCGCAGGGGGGTTAAACACCGGGGAGCTGTTTTTT	CASAGGLNTGELFF
TRBJ1-1	-	many	TRBV20-1	TGCAGTGCTAAGGGTTTTAACACTGAAGCTTTCTTT	CSAKGFNTEAFF
TRBJ1-2	-	-	TRBV28	TGTGCCAGCAGTTCCGTATCGAGGGGAAAGGGGGTCTATGGCTACACCTTC	CASSSVSRGKGVYGYTF
TRBJ1-1	TRBD1	many	TRBV12-5	TGTGCTAGTGGTTTGGCCGGGGACAGGGGGAACACTGAAGCTTTCTTT	CASGLAGDRGNTEAFF
TRBJ1-2	TRBD1	many	TRBV19	TGTGCCAGTGGGACAGGGTGGCACTATGGCTACACCTTC	CASGTGWHYGYTF
TRBJ2-7	-	few	TRBV11-3	TGTGCCAGCAGCTCCCGGGACAAGGACTACGAGCAGTACTTC	CASSSRDKDYEQYF